These T cell receptor beta chains were read from a single sample in a study of graft-versus-host responses after intestinal transplantation. What these receptors recognize is not known. TCRdb keeps only in-frame clones here, not all; method: immunoSEQ multiplex PCR. The sample lists 80,000 to 90,000 clones, roughly nine tenths occurring once. Sequencing was performed on unstimulated CD4+ T cells sorted from spleen or lymph node cells, taken before intestinal transplant. The receptors originated from a human donor who received an intestinal transplant. Each CDR3 is given with its conserved first and last residue. D genes are given only for firm matches. Rows give clone size only sometimes, using once, few, many, or a class for an expanded clone.

v_gene: TRBV2; abundance: NA; d_gene: NA; j_gene: TRBJ1-1; CDR3aa: CASKVHGTPNTEAFF; CDR3nt: TGTGCCAGCAAAGTGCACGGGACACCCAACACTGAAGCTTTCTTT
v_gene: TRBV27; abundance: NA; d_gene: NA; j_gene: TRBJ1-1; CDR3aa: CASSGRVQMNTEAFF; CDR3nt: TGTGCCAGCAGTGGGAGGGTTCAGATGAACACTGAAGCTTTCTTT
v_gene: TRBV7-3; abundance: NA; d_gene: TRBD1; j_gene: TRBJ1-2; CDR3aa: CASRKQGDHGYTF; CDR3nt: TGTGCCAGCAGAAAACAGGGGGACCATGGCTACACCTTC
v_gene: TRBV6-6; abundance: NA; d_gene: NA; j_gene: TRBJ1-6; CDR3aa: CASSYSRRAENSPLHF; CDR3nt: TGTGCCAGCAGTTACTCGAGGCGGGCAGAAAATTCACCCCTCCACTTT
v_gene: TRBV2; abundance: NA; d_gene: TRBD1; j_gene: TRBJ1-6; CDR3aa: CASRAQGADSPLHF; CDR3nt: TGTGCCAGCAGGGCACAGGGGGCTGATTCACCCCTCCACTTT
v_gene: TRBV6-6; abundance: NA; d_gene: TRBD1; j_gene: TRBJ1-6; CDR3aa: CASSYGTGNSPLHF; CDR3nt: TGTGCCAGCAGTTATGGGACAGGGAATTCACCCCTCCACTTT
v_gene: TRBV2; abundance: few; d_gene: NA; j_gene: TRBJ2-3; CDR3aa: CASSGGGGGYTDTQYF; CDR3nt: TGTGCCAGCAGTGGGGGAGGGGGGGGATACACAGATACGCAGTATTTT
v_gene: TRBV7-3; abundance: NA; d_gene: NA; j_gene: TRBJ1-5; CDR3aa: CASSAGPNQPQHF; CDR3nt: TGTGCCAGCAGCGCGGGACCCAATCAGCCCCAGCATTTT
v_gene: TRBV4-2; abundance: NA; d_gene: NA; j_gene: TRBJ2-2; CDR3aa: CASSQDPRTTTGELFF; CDR3nt: TGTGCCAGCAGCCAAGACCCCCGGACAACAACCGGGGAGCTGTTTTTT
v_gene: TRBV7-8; abundance: NA; d_gene: TRBD1; j_gene: TRBJ1-1; CDR3aa: CASSIPGTDMNTEAFF; CDR3nt: TGTGCCAGCAGCATACCCGGGACAGACATGAACACTGAAGCTTTCTTT
v_gene: TRBV11-2; abundance: NA; d_gene: TRBD2; j_gene: TRBJ2-5; CDR3aa: CASSPSRSGVETQYF; CDR3nt: TGTGCCAGCAGCCCGAGCCGTAGCGGGGTGGAGACCCAGTACTTC
v_gene: TRBV2; abundance: NA; d_gene: TRBD1; j_gene: TRBJ1-5; CDR3aa: CASRDSSNQPQHF; CDR3nt: TGTGCCAGCCGGGACAGTAGCAATCAGCCCCAGCATTTT
v_gene: TRBV6-1; abundance: few; d_gene: TRBD1; j_gene: TRBJ1-2; CDR3aa: CATGQGASGGYTF; CDR3nt: TGTGCCACCGGACAGGGGGCTTCAGGCGGCTACACCTTC
v_gene: TRBV7-2; abundance: NA; d_gene: TRBD1; j_gene: TRBJ2-5; CDR3aa: CASSLRTGETQYF; CDR3nt: TGTGCCAGCAGCCTCCGGACAGGAGAGACCCAGTACTTC
v_gene: TRBV19; abundance: NA; d_gene: TRBD1; j_gene: TRBJ2-2; CDR3aa: CASKPGDREGGELFF; CDR3nt: TGTGCCAGCAAACCAGGGGACAGGGAAGGCGGGGAGCTGTTTTTT
v_gene: TRBV10-2; abundance: NA; d_gene: TRBD2; j_gene: TRBJ2-7; CDR3aa: CASSDGGGLSYEQYF; CDR3nt: TGCGCCAGCAGTGATGGCGGGGGGCTCTCCTACGAGCAGTACTTC
v_gene: TRBV2; abundance: NA; d_gene: NA; j_gene: TRBJ1-3; CDR3aa: CASRGGATGNTIYF; CDR3nt: TGTGCCAGCAGGGGGGGTGCAACTGGAAACACCATATATTTT
v_gene: TRBV7-7; abundance: NA; d_gene: TRBD1; j_gene: TRBJ2-1; CDR3aa: CASSTGTGSNNEQFF; CDR3nt: TGTGCTAGCAGCACCGGGACAGGGAGCAACAATGAGCAGTTCTTC
v_gene: TRBV5-5; abundance: NA; d_gene: TRBD1; j_gene: TRBJ2-7; CDR3aa: CASRPGTGHGHEQYF; CDR3nt: TGTGCCAGCAGACCCGGGACAGGCCACGGCCACGAGCAGTACTTC
v_gene: TRBV14; abundance: once; d_gene: TRBD1; j_gene: TRBJ1-2; CDR3aa: CASSQTTGFLGGYTF; CDR3nt: TGTGCCAGCAGCCAAACGACAGGGTTCTTAGGGGGCTACACCTTC
v_gene: TRBV2; abundance: NA; d_gene: TRBD1; j_gene: TRBJ1-2; CDR3aa: CASSVTGKYGYTF; CDR3nt: TGTGCCAGCAGCGTGACAGGGAAGTATGGCTACACCTTC
v_gene: TRBV7-9; abundance: NA; d_gene: TRBD1; j_gene: TRBJ2-7; CDR3aa: CASSFGQGAHEQYF; CDR3nt: TGTGCCAGCAGCTTTGGGCAGGGGGCCCACGAGCAGTACTTC
v_gene: TRBV5-4; abundance: NA; d_gene: NA; j_gene: TRBJ1-1; CDR3aa: CASSLQGSGAFF; CDR3nt: TGTGCCAGCAGCTTGCAGGGGTCTGGAGCTTTCTTT
v_gene: TRBV29-1; abundance: NA; d_gene: TRBD1; j_gene: TRBJ2-1; CDR3aa: CSVARGTGLYNEQFF; CDR3nt: TGCAGCGTTGCCCGGGGGACAGGACTATACAATGAGCAGTTCTTC
v_gene: TRBV7-9; abundance: NA; d_gene: NA; j_gene: TRBJ2-7; CDR3aa: CASSLDGEQYF; CDR3nt: TGTGCCAGCAGCTTAGACGGCGAGCAGTACTTC
v_gene: TRBV7-9; abundance: NA; d_gene: NA; j_gene: TRBJ1-3; CDR3aa: CATGGGTGNTIYF; CDR3nt: TGTGCCACCGGCGGGGGGACTGGAAACACCATATATTTT
v_gene: TRBV2; abundance: NA; d_gene: NA; j_gene: TRBJ1-6; CDR3aa: CASSESRQNSPLHF; CDR3nt: TGTGCCAGCAGTGAATCCAGACAGAATTCACCCCTCCACTTT
v_gene: TRBV7-3; abundance: NA; d_gene: TRBD1; j_gene: TRBJ2-5; CDR3aa: CASSPNRGETQYF; CDR3nt: TGTGCCAGCAGCCCGAACAGGGGGGAGACCCAGTACTTC